These 28 T cell receptor beta chains originate from one sample sequenced in a study of T cell responses to AZD1222 COVID-19 vaccine. The table came from immunoSEQ multiplex PCR; TCRdb's copy has only in-frame clones and leaves some out. The sample shows about 110,000 clones, about 86% of them seen only once. The specimen was peripheral blood, collected on day 0 of AZD1222 vaccination. The receptors derive from an adult in good health.

The chain links TRBV15 to TRBJ1-2; TRBD1 matches 8 bases. Germline V CDR1 and CDR2: LNHNV, YYDKDF (reference sequence). CDR3 length equals 14 residues. The trim removed 0 bases at V and 6 bases at J, leaving 3 bases unmatched. The CDR3 spells CATSRDPGGNGYTF. The CDR3 DNA reads as TGTGCCACCAGCAGAGACCCAGGGGGCAATGGCTACACCTTC.

The chain couples TRBV9 to TRBJ2-7, with 9 bases lining up with TRBD1. J was trimmed by 7 bases and V by 0 bases; bases with no gene match: 8. The CDR3 totals 15 residues. Per the germline V gene, CDR1 is SGDLS and CDR2 is YYNGEE. The CDR3 loop reads CASSVGWDREDEQYF. The CDR3 region has the DNA TGTGCCAGCAGCGTAGGGTGGGACAGGGAGGATGAGCAGTACTTC.

This sequence joins TRBV25-1 and TRBJ1-6; 8 bases match TRBD1. CDR3 length equals 17 residues. Germline lookup yields CDR1 MGHDK and CDR2 SYGVNS. V trimming: 2 bases; J trimming: 3 bases; junction bases outside the gene matches: 6. The CDR3 sequence: CASSEEGTGFYNSPLHF. CDR3 in DNA: TGTGCCAGCAGTGAAGAAGGGACAGGTTTCTATAATTCACCCCTCCACTTT.

V usage is TRBV19 and J usage is TRBJ2-2; 10 bases map to TRBD2. CDR3 length equals 19 residues. J lost 2 bases, V lost 0 bases, and 9 bases had no gene match. Germline V gene data show CDR1 as LNHDA and CDR2 as SQIVND (reference sequence). The chain's CDR3 is CASSIDILAGAENTGELFF. The CDR3 DNA reads TGTGCCAGTAGTATAGATATCCTAGCGGGGGCCGAAAACACCGGGGAGCTGTTTTTT.

The rearrangement links TRBV6-5 to TRBJ2-1, with D maybe TRBD2 (5 bases). The length of the CDR3 is 11 residues. CDR1 and CDR2 from the germline V gene are MNHEY and SVGAGI. Deletions cut 11 bases from V and 4 bases from J, with 9 bases between. The CDR3 bases are TGTGCCTACGGGGTTTACAATGAGCAGTTCTTC. Protein: CAYGVYNEQFF.

The rearrangement joins TRBV6-5 to TRBJ1-5, with a possible D match to TRBD1 (5 bases). The germline V and J ends were trimmed by 8 bases and 3 bases, with 14 bases remaining between them. This CDR3 comprises 14 residues. Germline V lookup: CDR1 MNHEY, CDR2 SVGAGI. This CDR3 is CASVSGRANQPQHF. The DNA for the CDR3 is TGTGCCAGCGTTTCGGGCAGGGCCAATCAGCCCCAGCATTTT.

The chain links TRBV29-1 to TRBJ1-2; D might be TRBD1 (5 bases). The CDR3 length is 13 residues. V was clipped by 3 bases and J by 4 bases, with 12 bases between them. Germline loops: CDR1 SQVTM, CDR2 ANQGSEA. CDR3 sequence (DNA): TGCAGCGTTGATCTGGGGCGAGGCTATGGCTACACCTTC. The encoded protein is CSVDLGRGYGYTF.

This sequence joins TRBV29-1 and TRBJ2-3, with D tentatively TRBD1 or TRBD2 (6 bases each). The germline gives CDR1 SQVTM, CDR2 ANQGSEA. Trimming shortened V by 4 bases and J by 5 bases, and 22 bases separated the two germline ends. CDR3 size: 16 residues. CDR3 nucleotide sequence: TGCAGCGTTGTTTCGCCACGGAGGGGGGCTGTAGATACGCAGTATTTT. Protein: CSVVSPRRGAVDTQYF.

The CDR3 sequence is CASTLRTNTEAFF. DNA of the CDR3: TGTGCCAGCACCCTACGGACGAACACTGAAGCTTTCTTT. J is TRBJ1-1 and V is TRBV28; D gene uncertain. Looked up from germline, CDR1 is MDHEN and CDR2 is SYDVKM. The CDR3 covers 13 residues. Trimming took off 7 bases at V and 1 base at J, with 10 bases between the two ends.

This clone was detected only a few times. The chain joins TRBV29-1 to TRBJ2-5; D possibly corresponds to TRBD2 (7 bases). CDR1 SQVTM and CDR2 ANQGSEA come from the germline V gene. Trimming pared 8 bases from V and 7 bases from J, leaving 26 bases between. This CDR3 contains 15 residues. CDR3 sequence reads: CSLGGAPLSGGTQYF. The CDR3 region has the DNA TGCAGCTTGGGGGGGGCCCCGCTCTCCGGGGGGACCCAGTACTTC.

The genes are TRBV19 and TRBJ2-2, with D hard to call. In germline, CDR1 is LNHDA, CDR2 SQIVND (reference sequence). With 4 bases removed from V and 3 bases from J, the gap between germline ends came to 9 bases. The CDR3 consists of 14 residues. The CDR3 DNA sequence: TGTGCCAGTAGTACCGGACCGTACACCGGGGAGCTGTTTTTT. Protein sequence: CASSTGPYTGELFF. Using reference TRBV19 and TRBJ2-2 for the parts outside the CDR3, the full variable domain is DGGITQSPKYLFRKEGQNVTLSCEQNLNHDAMYWYRQDPGQGLRLIYYSQIVNDFQKGDIAEGYSVSREKKESFPLTVTSAQKNPTAFYLCASSTGPYTGELFFGEGSRLTVL.

This clone was seen just once. The DNA is left out, because the CDR3 cannot be placed on it with certainty; the CDR3 is given as TCRdb lists it. The CDR3 sequence is CASSKGASIVGAGNTIYF. V gene TRBV21-1 combines with J gene TRBJ1-3; whether TRBD1, the table's D call, matches the DNA was not checked. TRBV21-1 constitutes a pseudogene. A total of 18 residues make up the CDR3, ends included.

This sequence joins TRBV11-2 and TRBJ2-2; a weak D match, TRBD2 (5 bases). Between the trimmed V and J ends, which lost 3 bases and 2 bases, there was a span of 10 bases. Germline V gene data show CDR1 as SGHAT and CDR2 as FQNNGV. This CDR3 is built from 15 residues. The CDR3 loop reads CASSFEGTNTGELFF. For the CDR3, the DNA is TGTGCCAGCAGCTTTGAGGGTACAAACACCGGGGAGCTGTTTTTT.

In DNA form, the CDR3 reads TGTGCCTGGAGTGTGGGGGGTCCGGGCGCGAATCAGCCCCAGCATTTT. Its translation is CAWSVGGPGANQPQHF. This chain links TRBV30 with TRBJ1-5, with a tentative D call TRBD1 (5 bases). Germline CDR1 and CDR2: GTSNPN and SVGIG (reference sequence). This CDR3 region has 16 residues. V was cut by 0 bases and J by 4 bases, with 16 bases left in between.

The V and J genes are TRBV10-1 and TRBJ1-1; TRBD1 aligns across 10 bases. The CDR3 sequence is 15 residues long. From germline, CDR1 is WNHNN and CDR2 SYGVQD (reference sequence). The J segment lost 5 bases and the V segment lost 6 bases, leaving 9 bases of the junction unmatched. DNA for the CDR3: TGCGCCAGCAGATCTTCCGGGACAGGGGTGACTGAAGCTTTCTTT. Translation gives CASRSSGTGVTEAFF.

J is TRBJ1-1 and V is TRBV6-4, with D maybe TRBD1 (6 bases). Germline lookup yields CDR1 MRHNA and CDR2 SNTAGT. The V end was cut by 6 bases, the J end by 6 bases, with 14 bases between. This CDR3 has 13 amino acids. Here the CDR3 DNA reads TGTGCCAGCAGATTAAGGGAGGGGGCTGAAGCTTTCTTT. It specifies CASRLREGAEAFF.

The chain has TRBV19 and TRBJ1-3; D unclear. V was clipped by 9 bases and J by 0 bases, with 12 bases between them. Per germline, CDR1 LNHDA and CDR2 SQIVND (reference sequence). The CDR3 contains 14 residues. CDR3 bases: TGTGCCAGCTCATGGGTGGGCTCTGGAAACACCATATATTTT. Translating it yields CASSWVGSGNTIYF.

The chain recombines TRBV30 with TRBJ1-3, with D perhaps TRBD1 (5 bases). Trimming stripped 4 bases from V and 3 bases from J, with 16 bases between. The CDR3 has 15 residues. CDR1 GTSNPN and CDR2 SVGIG come from the germline V gene (reference sequence). This CDR3 reads CAWTQLRGVGNTIYF. As DNA, the CDR3 is TGTGCCTGGACTCAACTCCGGGGGGTTGGAAACACCATATATTTT.

The rearrangement uses TRBV6-2 or TRBV6-3 and TRBJ2-7; D is perhaps TRBD2 (7 bases). The CDR3 totals 15 residues. Per germline, CDR1 MNHEY and CDR2 SVGEGT. V was pared by 6 bases and J by 6 bases, with 21 bases between. The CDR3 region has the DNA TGTGCCAGCAGCCCCGCGGGGGCGACTTGGGGCGAGCAGTACTTC. It codes for CASSPAGATWGEQYF.

The rearrangement uses TRBV10-2 and TRBJ1-6, with D uncertain. CDR1 and CDR2 (germline): WSHSY, SAAADI. This CDR3 is 14 amino acids long. Trimming pared 3 bases from V and 7 bases from J, leaving 10 bases between. CDR3 protein: CASSERPENSPLHF. CDR3 nucleotides: TGCGCCAGCAGTGAACGGCCAGAAAATTCACCCCTCCACTTT.

The rearrangement links TRBV3-1 (or the pseudogene TRBV3-2) to TRBJ2-5; tentatively, D is TRBD2 (6 bases). Trimming took off 2 bases at V and 1 base at J, with 11 bases between the two ends. CDR1 and CDR2 (germline): LGHDT, YNNKEL (reference sequence). The CDR3 is 15 residues long. CDR3: CASSQMASAQETQYF. The CDR3 nucleotides read TGTGCCAGCAGCCAAATGGCTAGCGCCCAAGAGACCCAGTACTTC.

For this clone: This sample includes further DNA sequences coding for the same CDR3. The J gene is TRBJ2-3, the V gene TRBV2; 9 bases match TRBD1. CDR1 is SNHLY and CDR2 is FYNNEI in the germline V gene. The CDR3 runs to 15 residues. The ends lost 7 bases at V and 1 base at J; junction bases unmatched: 6. The CDR3 nucleotides read TGTGCCAGCACTGGTAGGACAGGGGGCACAGATACGCAGTATTTT. It specifies CASTGRTGGTDTQYF. Filled out from reference TRBV2 and TRBJ2-3, the complete variable domain reads EPEVTQTPSHQVTQMGQEVILRCVPISNHLYFYWYRQILGQKVEFLVSFYNNEISEKSEIFDDQFSVERPDGSNFTLKIRSTKLEDSAMYFCASTGRTGGTDTQYFGPGTRLTVL.

In nucleotides, the CDR3 is TGTGCCTGGAGTGGACAACGGGGGGGAGCTTTCTTT. It codes for CAWSGQRGGAFF. V and J are TRBV30 and TRBJ1-1; TRBD1 is a possible D gene (5 bases). Germline lookup yields CDR1 GTSNPN and CDR2 SVGIG (reference sequence). V lost 1 base to trimming and J lost 10 bases, with 13 bases between them. CDR3 length: 12 amino acids.

This clone was detected once. The CDR3 protein is CASSVFRTDTQYF. CDR3 sequence (DNA): TGTGCCAGCAGCGTCTTTCGCACAGATACGCAGTATTTT. The chain employs TRBV6-2 or TRBV6-3 and TRBJ2-3; D unresolved. Trimming cost V 6 bases and J 1 base, with 8 bases left between them. Germline values: CDR1 MNHEY, CDR2 SVGEGT. This CDR3 region has 13 residues.

The chain links TRBV30 to TRBJ2-7; D not certain. The length of the CDR3 is 14 residues. Germline loops: CDR1 GTSNPN, CDR2 SVGIG (reference sequence). V was pared by 4 bases and J by 0 bases, with 13 bases between. In DNA form, the CDR3 reads TGTGCCTGGAAAGGTTATTTAAGCTCCTACGAGCAGTACTTC. Protein: CAWKGYLSSYEQYF.

The chain uses TRBV28 and TRBJ2-3, with D hard to call. V dropped 6 bases and J dropped 0 bases, with 10 bases sitting between them. Germline V lookup: CDR1 MDHEN, CDR2 SYDVKM. The CDR3 is 14 residues long. This CDR3 is CASSDSSSTDTQYF. The CDR3 region has the DNA TGTGCCAGCAGCGACTCGTCTAGCACAGATACGCAGTATTTT.

V gene TRBV7-3 combines with J gene TRBJ2-3, with D perhaps given as TRBD1 or TRBD2 (5 bases each). CDR3 length equals 15 residues. Germline-derived CDR1 and CDR2 are SGHTA and FQGTGA. V lost 2 bases, J lost 0 bases, and 9 bases lay in between. Here the CDR3 reads CASSLFGTSTDTQYF. In DNA form, the CDR3 reads TGTGCCAGCAGCTTATTTGGGACGAGCACAGATACGCAGTATTTT. Based on the CDR3 plus reference TRBV7-3 and TRBJ2-3, the full variable domain is GAGVSQTPSNKVTEKGKYVELRCDPISGHTALYWYRQSLGQGPEFLIYFQGTGAADDSGLPNDRFFAVRPEGSVSTLKIQRTERGDSAVYLCASSLFGTSTDTQYFGPGTRLTVL.

The rearrangement uses TRBV24-1 and TRBJ2-7; D could derive from TRBD1 or TRBD2 (5 bases each). V was clipped by 7 bases and J by 1 base, with 10 bases between them. The CDR3 totals 13 residues. Germline V gene lookup returns CDR1 KGHDR and CDR2 SFDVKD. The CDR3, as DNA: TGTGCCACCAGCCGGGACGGTTCCTACGAGCAGTACTTC. It is translated as CATSRDGSYEQYF.